What follows are 29 T cell receptor beta chains derived from one specimen sequenced in a study of control samples from healthy donors and cancer patients. Data came from immunoSEQ multiplex PCR; TCRdb stores just in-frame clones and leaves some out. The repertoire holds 130,000 to 150,000 clones, roughly 94% seen once, with approximately 15% in the top ten. Sequences were obtained from PBMCs. Every receptor here comes from a man between 60 and 70 years old with colorectal cancer.

V usage is TRBV10-3 and J usage is TRBJ1-6; 9 bases fit TRBD1. Germline V gives CDR1 ENHRY, CDR2 SYGVKD. J lost 8 bases, V lost 6 bases, and 2 bases had no gene match. This CDR3 is 13 amino acids long. CDR3 region: CAISGDRDSPLHF. CDR3 in DNA: TGTGCCATCAGCGGGGACAGGGATTCACCCCTCCACTTT.

The chain joins TRBV4-1 to TRBJ2-7; the match to TRBD1 covers 9 bases. The CDR3 loop spans 15 amino acids. Unmatched junction bases numbered 4, after V lost 1 base and J lost 3 bases. The germline V gene encodes CDR1 MGHRA and CDR2 YSYEKL. As DNA, the CDR3 is TGCGCCAGCAGCCAAGCCAGGACAGGGGTCTACGAGCAGTACTTC. It encodes CASSQARTGVYEQYF.

The genes are TRBV5-1 and TRBJ1-1, with TRBD1 as a possible D gene (6 bases). V lost 3 bases, J lost 1 base, and 10 bases lay in between. The CDR3 is 14 residues long. Germline V lookup: CDR1 SGHRS, CDR2 YFSETQ. CDR3 coding DNA: TGCGCCAGCAGCTATACCAGGGGGAACACTGAAGCTTTCTTT. The encoded protein is CASSYTRGNTEAFF.

A word on this clone: Distinct nucleotide sequences in the sample also encode this CDR3. The rearrangement joins TRBV7-9 to TRBJ1-5, with a weak D call TRBD1 (5 bases). CDR3 length: 14 amino acids. The germline CDR1 and CDR2 sequences are SEHNR and FQNEAQ (reference sequence). The V end was cut by 1 base, the J end by 2 bases, with 6 bases between. The CDR3 protein is CASSLGGGNQPQHF. The CDR3 DNA sequence: TGTGCCAGCAGCTTAGGAGGGGGCAATCAGCCCCAGCATTTT.

The chain uses TRBV25-1 and TRBJ1-3; D unresolved. Germline V gives CDR1 MGHDK, CDR2 SYGVNS. The ends were cut back, 8 bases at V and 4 bases at J, with 6 bases in the middle. The CDR3 runs 11 residues. The CDR3 is CASSTGNTIYF. Here the CDR3 DNA reads TGTGCCAGCTCCACGGGAAACACCATATATTTT.

The V call is TRBV4-1, the J call TRBJ1-5; D may be TRBD1 (5 bases). Trimming took 5 bases from V and 6 from J, leaving 14 bases between them. Per germline, CDR1 MGHRA and CDR2 YSYEKL. This CDR3 has 14 residues. CDR3 region: CASSGAGVGQPQHF. The CDR3 nucleotides are TGCGCCAGCAGCGGGGCGGGGGTCGGTCAGCCCCAGCATTTT.

This chain connects TRBV6-5 to TRBJ1-6; D not resolved. Germline V lookup: CDR1 MNHEY, CDR2 SVGAGI. The CDR3 is made up of 13 amino acids. V lost 9 bases and J 6 bases, leaving 12 bases between the germline ends. CDR3 region: CASRGPGNSPLHF. The CDR3 DNA reads as TGTGCCAGTCGAGGGCCTGGTAATTCACCCCTCCACTTT.

V is TRBV5-1 and J is TRBJ2-7, with D perhaps matching TRBD1 (6 bases). CDR1 SGHRS and CDR2 YFSETQ come from the germline V gene. Trimming removed 4 bases at V and 2 bases at J, with 13 bases between. This CDR3 is built from 14 residues. The CDR3 sequence: CASSPDSGPYEQYF. For the CDR3, the DNA is TGCGCCAGCAGCCCGGACAGTGGCCCCTACGAGCAGTACTTC. Full variable domain (remainder filled in from reference TRBV5-1 and TRBJ2-7): KAGVTQTPRYLIKTRGQQVTLSCSPISGHRSVSWYQQTPGQGLQFLFEYFSETQRNKGNFPGRFSGRQFSNSRSEMNVSTLELGDSALYLCASSPDSGPYEQYFGPGTRLTVT.

The rearrangement uses TRBV30 and TRBJ1-6; D might be TRBD1 (5 bases). The CDR3 is 16 amino acids. Germline-derived CDR1 and CDR2 are GTSNPN and SVGIG (reference sequence). V was trimmed by 4 bases and J by 7 bases, leaving 20 bases between them. The CDR3, as DNA: TGTGCCTGGACAATTGGGACCTCGTGGGGAAATTCACCCCTCCACTTT. Amino acid sequence: CAWTIGTSWGNSPLHF.

This clone was observed a single time. The chain couples TRBV19 to TRBJ2-2; 9 bases match TRBD1. Germline trimming cut 3 bases from V and 5 bases from J; bases unmatched to any gene: 4. The V gene's germline CDR1 is LNHDA and CDR2 SQIVND (reference sequence). This CDR3 is 15 amino acids long. CDR3 residues: CASSIGDRVTGELFF. The CDR3 DNA reads TGTGCCAGTAGTATTGGGGACAGGGTGACCGGGGAGCTGTTTTTT. The full variable domain, in which reference TRBV19 and TRBJ2-2 provide the parts outside the CDR3, is DGGITQSPKYLFRKEGQNVTLSCEQNLNHDAMYWYRQDPGQGLRLIYYSQIVNDFQKGDIAEGYSVSREKKESFPLTVTSAQKNPTAFYLCASSIGDRVTGELFFGEGSRLTVL.

J is TRBJ1-1 and V is TRBV6-5; a weak D match, TRBD1 (5 bases). V was cut by 6 bases and J by 12 bases, with 20 bases left in between. This CDR3 contains 13 residues. Germline loops: CDR1 MNHEY, CDR2 SVGAGI. The DNA of the CDR3 is TGTGCCAGCAGGCCCCGACCCGGGACCGACTCTTTCTTT. Amino acids: CASRPRPGTDSFF.

The V gene is TRBV5-1, the J gene TRBJ1-1; D is perhaps TRBD1 (6 bases). CDR1 and CDR2 from the germline V gene are SGHRS and YFSETQ. The CDR3 sequence is 14 residues long. Trimming shortened V by 1 base and J by 3 bases, and 10 bases separated the two germline ends. The CDR3 sequence is CASSLKRGDTEAFF. In DNA form, the CDR3 reads TGCGCCAGCAGCTTGAAAAGGGGGGACACTGAAGCTTTCTTT.

V and J are TRBV28 and TRBJ2-5; tentatively, D is TRBD1 or TRBD2 (5 bases each). This CDR3 is built from 15 residues. Germline CDR1 reads MDHEN; CDR2 reads SYDVKM. Trimming shortened V by 8 bases and J by 4 bases, and 20 bases separated the two germline ends. The DNA for the CDR3 is TGTGCCAGCTCCCCCGGGGCACTAATTCGAGAGACCCAGTACTTC. Amino acid sequence: CASSPGALIRETQYF.

The chain combines TRBV30 with TRBJ1-4; TRBD1 matches 10 bases. The CDR3 is made up of 13 amino acids. Germline V gene data show CDR1 as GTSNPN and CDR2 as SVGIG (reference sequence). V shed 4 bases, J shed 8 bases, and the junction held 4 bases outside the gene matches. CDR3 protein: CAWTGQGEEKLFF. The CDR3 nucleotides read TGTGCCTGGACTGGACAGGGGGAGGAAAAACTGTTTTTT.

The J gene is TRBJ2-7, the V gene TRBV7-9, with D unclear. The germline CDR1 and CDR2 sequences are SEHNR and FQNEAQ (reference sequence). This CDR3 contains 13 residues. Trimming removed 4 bases from V and 4 bases from J, with 11 bases in between. CDR3 nucleotide sequence: TGTGCCAGCAGCTCTATAATAAAGTACGAGCAGTACTTC. Protein product: CASSSIIKYEQYF.

The V gene is TRBV18, the J gene TRBJ1-4; 7 nucleotides align to TRBD1. The CDR3 is made up of 15 amino acids. Unmatched junction bases numbered 8, after V lost 5 bases and J lost 5 bases. The germline V gene encodes CDR1 KGHSH and CDR2 LQKENI. The CDR3: CASSTTGRGNEKLFF. CDR3 DNA sequence: TGTGCCAGCTCAACCACGGGCAGGGGGAATGAAAAACTGTTTTTT.

J is TRBJ2-3 and V is TRBV19, with 9 bases fitting TRBD2. With V trimmed by 10 bases and J by 4 bases, 12 bases remained unmatched. CDR3 size: 15 residues. Germline V gene sequence: CDR1 LNHDA, CDR2 SQIVND (reference sequence). The CDR3 here is CATSRLAGEADTQYF. The CDR3 DNA follows: TGTGCCACCTCCAGGTTAGCGGGGGAGGCAGATACGCAGTATTTT.

The rearrangement links TRBV11-2 to TRBJ2-5, with 9 bases identical to TRBD2. V dropped 5 bases and J dropped 3; count of bases not matched to a gene: 13. This CDR3 contains 17 residues. Germline-derived CDR1 and CDR2 are SGHAT and FQNNGV. This CDR3 reads CASSLGGSGGTKETQYF. The CDR3 nucleotides read TGTGCCAGCAGCCTCGGGGGTAGCGGGGGCACTAAAGAGACCCAGTACTTC.

The genes are TRBV10-3 and TRBJ2-2; D is possibly TRBD2 (5 bases). V lost 6 bases to trimming and J lost 8 bases, with 16 bases between them. The germline gives CDR1 ENHRY, CDR2 SYGVKD. The CDR3 has 14 residues. CDR3 DNA sequence: TGTGCCATCAGCTCCAAACTAGGGTCGGGGGAGCTGTTTTTT. This sequence encodes CAISSKLGSGELFF.

V and J are TRBV5-1 and TRBJ2-7; 8 nucleotides agree with TRBD1. The CDR3 covers 15 residues. J was trimmed by 6 bases and V by 5 bases; bases with no gene match: 13. The germline gives CDR1 SGHRS, CDR2 YFSETQ. The CDR3 DNA reads TGCGCCAGCAGACTTCATTCGGACAGGGTAAGCGAGCAGTACTTC. This translates into CASRLHSDRVSEQYF.

The genes are TRBV21-1 and TRBJ1-2; the table's D call, TRBD1, was not checked against the DNA. TRBV21-1 is a documented pseudogene. The CDR3 sequence is 13 residues long. This CDR3 is CASSKGQNYGYTF. The CDR3 nucleotides are TGTGCCAGCAGCAAGGGACAGAACTATGGCTACACCTTC.

The rearrangement joins TRBV9 to TRBJ1-6, with 9 bases aligning to TRBD1. Germline CDR1 and CDR2: SGDLS and YYNGEE. V was pared by 0 bases and J by 7 bases, with 2 bases of the junction left unmatched. CDR3 length equals 15 residues. The CDR3: CASSVVGTGNSPLHF. CDR3 DNA: TGTGCCAGCAGCGTAGTTGGGACAGGGAATTCACCCCTCCACTTT.

The chain recombines TRBV4-1 with TRBJ2-2, with 9 bases aligning to TRBD1. The CDR3 runs 13 residues. Per germline, CDR1 MGHRA and CDR2 YSYEKL. V trimming: 7 bases; J trimming: 5 bases; junction bases outside the gene matches: 2. The CDR3 DNA is TGCGCCAGCAAGGGACAGGGTACCGGGGAGCTGTTTTTT. This encodes CASKGQGTGELFF.

J is TRBJ1-5 and V is TRBV2; the D is unclear. This CDR3 is built from 15 residues. Germline lookup yields CDR1 SNHLY and CDR2 FYNNEI. V was clipped by 0 bases and J by 2 bases, with 8 bases between them. This chain's CDR3 is CASSEARGRNQPQHF. The DNA of the CDR3 is TGTGCCAGCAGTGAAGCGCGAGGACGCAATCAGCCCCAGCATTTT.

The chain uses TRBV9 and TRBJ1-3, with TRBD1 matching over 7 bases. V gave up 2 bases and J gave up 2 bases; unmatched junction bases: 7. From germline, CDR1 is SGDLS and CDR2 YYNGEE. The CDR3 runs 16 residues. The CDR3 DNA follows: TGTGCCAGCAGCGTGGGAACAGGGGATGCTGGAAACACCATATATTTT. Translating it yields CASSVGTGDAGNTIYF.

This chain joins TRBV5-8 and TRBJ2-3, with D possibly matching TRBD2 (5 bases). Germline CDR1 and CDR2: SGHTS and YDEGEE. V gave up 0 bases and J gave up 0 bases, with 8 bases separating them. This CDR3 spans 15 amino acids. The CDR3 spells CASSLGTRSTDTQYF. Here the CDR3 DNA reads TGTGCCAGCAGCTTGGGGACTCGTAGCACAGATACGCAGTATTTT.

About this clone: Other DNA sequences in the sample encode the same CDR3. This chain uses TRBV12-3 or TRBV12-4 with TRBJ1-2; D may be TRBD1 (5 bases). V was clipped by 5 bases and J by 0 bases, with 7 bases between them. There are 13 residues in the CDR3. Here the CDR3 DNA reads TGTGCCAGCAGTCAAGGGGCTAACTATGGCTACACCTTC. Encoded protein: CASSQGANYGYTF.

The CDR3 DNA reads as TGTGCCAGCAGGGAGGGAGGGGCCACCGGGGAGCTGTTTTTT. Encoded protein: CASREGGATGELFF. V is TRBV28 and J is TRBJ2-2; 7 nucleotides align to TRBD2. From germline, CDR1 is MDHEN and CDR2 SYDVKM. After removal of 6 bases from V and 4 bases from J, the junction contained 5 bases not matched to a gene. This CDR3 has 14 residues.

The chain has TRBV11-2 and TRBJ2-4; 7 bases map to TRBD1. Per the germline V gene, CDR1 is SGHAT and CDR2 is FQNNGV. The trim removed 7 bases at V and 6 bases at J, leaving 3 bases unmatched. The CDR3 is 12 amino acids. The CDR3 protein is CASKGQANIQYF. In DNA form, the CDR3 reads TGTGCCAGCAAAGGACAGGCAAACATTCAGTACTTC.